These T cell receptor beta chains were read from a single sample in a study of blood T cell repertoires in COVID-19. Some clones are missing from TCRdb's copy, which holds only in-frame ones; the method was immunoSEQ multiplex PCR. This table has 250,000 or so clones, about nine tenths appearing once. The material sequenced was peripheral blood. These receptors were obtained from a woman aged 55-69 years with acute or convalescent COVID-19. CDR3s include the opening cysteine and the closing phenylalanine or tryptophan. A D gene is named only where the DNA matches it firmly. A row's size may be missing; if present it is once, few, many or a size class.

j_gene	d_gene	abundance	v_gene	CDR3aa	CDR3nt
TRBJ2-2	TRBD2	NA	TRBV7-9	CASSLLAGGGTGELFF	TGTGCCAGCAGCTTACTAGCGGGAGGTGGCACCGGGGAGCTGTTTTTT
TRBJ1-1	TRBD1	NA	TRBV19	CASSITGVNTEAFF	TGTGCCAGTAGTATAACAGGGGTGAACACTGAAGCTTTCTTT
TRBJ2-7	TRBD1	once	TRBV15	CATSRTGGVYYEQYF	TGTGCCACCAGCAGAACAGGGGGCGTTTACTACGAGCAGTACTTC
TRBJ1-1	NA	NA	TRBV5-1	CASSTGQWILSNTEAFF	TGCGCCAGCAGCACCGGACAGTGGATCTTGTCGAACACTGAAGCTTTCTTT
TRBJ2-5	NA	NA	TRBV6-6	CASRAARDQETQYF	TGTGCCAGCAGGGCGGCGCGTGACCAAGAGACCCAGTACTTC
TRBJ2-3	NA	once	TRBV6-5	CASSYSIQGTDTQYF	TGTGCCAGCAGTTACTCGATACAGGGCACAGATACGCAGTATTTT
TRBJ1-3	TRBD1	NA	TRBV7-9	CASSLDRVSGNTIYF	TGTGCCAGCAGCCTAGACAGGGTCTCTGGAAACACCATATATTTT
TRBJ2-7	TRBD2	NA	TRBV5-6	CASSLAAGDMGYEQYF	TGTGCCAGCAGCTTGGCCGCGGGGGATATGGGCTACGAGCAGTACTTC
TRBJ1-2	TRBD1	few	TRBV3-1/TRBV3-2	CASSQGQGPTSYTF	TGTGCCAGCAGCCAGGGACAGGGGCCTACATCCTACACCTTC
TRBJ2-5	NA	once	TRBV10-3	CAISESDTQETQYF	TGTGCCATCAGTGAGTCGGACACCCAAGAGACCCAGTACTTC
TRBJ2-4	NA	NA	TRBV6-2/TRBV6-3	CASSYSRLGDIQYF	TGTGCCAGCAGTTACTCGAGGCTCGGAGACATTCAGTACTTC
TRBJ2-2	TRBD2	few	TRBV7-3	CASSLTRVAGGTGELFF	TGTGCCAGCAGCTTAACACGGGTAGCGGGAGGGACCGGGGAGCTGTTTTTT
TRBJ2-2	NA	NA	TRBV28	CASSLRGTNTGELFF	TGTGCCAGCAGTTTACGGGGGACGAACACCGGGGAGCTGTTTTTT
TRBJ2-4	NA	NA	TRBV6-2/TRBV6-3	CASSSGNTENIQYF	TGTGCCAGCAGTTCCGGTAATACGGAAAACATTCAGTACTTC
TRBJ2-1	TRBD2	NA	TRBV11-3	CASSGGGNNEQFF	TGTGCCAGCAGCGGGGGAGGGAACAATGAGCAGTTCTTC
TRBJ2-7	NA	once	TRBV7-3	CASSLYASASYEQYF	TGTGCCAGCAGCTTATACGCTAGCGCTTCCTACGAGCAGTACTTC
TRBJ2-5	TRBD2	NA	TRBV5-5	CASSPRLTSGSGETQYF	TGTGCCAGCAGTCCGAGATTGACTAGCGGGTCGGGAGAGACCCAGTACTTC
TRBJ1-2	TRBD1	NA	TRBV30	CAWSNRDSPYGYTF	TGTGCCTGGAGTAACCGGGACAGTCCCTATGGCTACACCTTC
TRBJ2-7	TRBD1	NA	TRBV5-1	CASSLAGTEEQYF	TGCGCCAGCAGCTTGGCCGGGACAGAGGAGCAGTACTTC
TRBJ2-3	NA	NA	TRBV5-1	CASSLDGSLIPTDTQYF	TGCGCCAGCAGCTTGGATGGGAGCTTAATCCCCACAGATACGCAGTATTTT
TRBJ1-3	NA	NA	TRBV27	CASSLRGGGNTIYF	TGTGCCAGCAGTTTAAGGGGTGGAGGAAACACCATATATTTT
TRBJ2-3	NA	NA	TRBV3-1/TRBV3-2	CASSQTALSTDTQYF	TGTGCCAGCAGCCAAACAGCTCTTAGCACAGATACGCAGTATTTT
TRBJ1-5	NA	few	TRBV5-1	CASSFLPDQPQHF	TGCGCCAGCAGCTTCCTCCCGGATCAGCCCCAGCATTTT
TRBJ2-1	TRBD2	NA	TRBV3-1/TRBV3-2	CASSQKSSSGTISSYNEQFF	TGTGCCAGCAGCCAAAAGAGTTCCTCCGGGACTATAAGCTCCTACAATGAGCAGTTCTTC
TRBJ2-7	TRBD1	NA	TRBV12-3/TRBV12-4	CASSLGQNYEQYF	TGTGCCAGCAGTTTGGGACAGAACTACGAGCAGTACTTC
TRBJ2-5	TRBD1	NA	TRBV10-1	CASSPTGTVQETQYF	TGCGCCAGCAGCCCTACCGGGACAGTCCAGGAGACCCAGTACTTC
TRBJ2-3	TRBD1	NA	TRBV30	CAWRPTGWTDTQYF	TGTGCCTGGAGGCCGACAGGGTGGACAGATACGCAGTATTTT
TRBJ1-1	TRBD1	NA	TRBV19	CASSTWGTGNTEAFF	TGTGCCAGTAGTACATGGGGGACAGGGAACACTGAAGCTTTCTTT
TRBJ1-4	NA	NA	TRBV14	CASSPQDAFVGEKLFF	TGTGCCAGCAGCCCCCAGGATGCGTTCGTGGGTGAAAAACTGTTTTTT
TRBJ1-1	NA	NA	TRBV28	CASSLIMSRAGTEAFF	TGTGCCAGCAGTTTAATAATGTCCAGGGCAGGCACTGAAGCTTTCTTT
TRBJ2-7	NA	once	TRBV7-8	CASSLTGSKYEQYF	TGTGCCAGCAGCCTTACCGGGAGCAAGTACGAGCAGTACTTC
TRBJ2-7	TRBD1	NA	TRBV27	CASTPIGTGAVEQYF	TGTGCCAGCACCCCTATAGGGACAGGGGCGGTTGAGCAGTACTTC
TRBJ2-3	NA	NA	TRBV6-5	CASSYWRTADTQYF	TGTGCCAGCAGTTACTGGAGGACAGCAGATACGCAGTATTTT
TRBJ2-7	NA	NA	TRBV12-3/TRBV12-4	CASSSGGREQYF	TGTGCCAGCAGTTCCGGGGGGCGCGAGCAGTACTTC
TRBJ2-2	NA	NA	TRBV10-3	CAISPDSNTGELFF	TGTGCCATCAGCCCAGACTCGAACACCGGGGAGCTGTTTTTT
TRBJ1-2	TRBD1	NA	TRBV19	CASSITGTEGSGYTF	TGTGCCAGTAGTATCACCGGGACAGAAGGAAGCGGCTACACCTTC
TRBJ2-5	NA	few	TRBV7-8	CASSLQAIQETQYF	TGTGCCAGCAGCTTACAGGCAATCCAAGAGACCCAGTACTTC
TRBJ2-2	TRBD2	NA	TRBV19	CASSLPSGKTGELFF	TGTGCCAGTAGTCTACCAAGCGGGAAAACCGGGGAGCTGTTTTTT
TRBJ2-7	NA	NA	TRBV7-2	CASSSDSGATEQYF	TGTGCCAGCAGCTCTGACTCCGGAGCCACCGAGCAGTACTTC
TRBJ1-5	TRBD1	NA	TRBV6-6	CASRPGQGGNQPQHF	TGTGCCAGCCGACCGGGACAGGGGGGGAATCAGCCCCAGCATTTT
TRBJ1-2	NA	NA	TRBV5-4	CASSLLRDLGEGYTF	TGTGCCAGCAGCCTCCTCCGGGACTTAGGCGAGGGCTACACCTTC
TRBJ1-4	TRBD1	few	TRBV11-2	CASSLTGTGTEKLFF	TGTGCCAGCAGCTTGACCGGGACAGGGACTGAAAAACTGTTTTTT
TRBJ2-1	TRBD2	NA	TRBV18	CASSPRTSGRAGEQFF	TGTGCCAGCTCACCACGAACTAGCGGGAGGGCGGGTGAGCAGTTCTTC
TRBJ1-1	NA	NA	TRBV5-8	CASSFRGSEVAFF	TGTGCCAGCAGCTTTCGGGGGAGCGAGGTAGCTTTCTTT